This is a list of T cell receptor beta chains from one sample in a study of vaccination and CD4 T cells after COVID-19. Antigen specificity for these receptors is unknown. A single record per CDR3 protein comes from TCRdb applying MiXCR to the PCR reads. The sample has about 21,000 distinct CDR3 sequences, over 50% seen once. Sequencing was carried out using CD4+ T cells from blood, cultured in vitro. The origin of the receptors is a human donor who had recovered from COVID-19. The conserved cysteine and the conserved F or W are not part of the CDR3 here. Clone size appears in some rows only: once, few, many, or a class for an expanded clone.

clone_size v_call cdr3_aa
. TRBV21-1 ASSKVAGRRNEKLF
few TRBV20-1 SARAGGLSWETQY
few TRBV6-1 AIQDRTNTGELF
. TRBV4-2 ASSQDGKGRLKY
few TRBV20-1 SARERTAGNTIY
. TRBV20-1 SARMGNTGELF
. TRBV20-1 SARWQGAQKLF
. TRBV12-3/TRBV12-4 ASSSAGGHYEQY
few TRBV5-6 ASSLGRYRVQTQY
. TRBV15 ATSRVPRVGHSYEQY
. TRBV6-1 ASSPRQGRMPQH
. TRBV4-2 ASSQDVGSRQPQH
few TRBV6-2/TRBV6-3 ASSYFGISYGYT
. TRBV15 ATSRDRKATQY
. TRBV6-1 ASSEGEEYYGYT
. TRBV2 ASRDSNSMEKLF
. TRBV28 ASSPTMGGWNQPQH
. TRBV7-8 ASTPGGYEQY
. TRBV28 ASSPRTGWAYGYT
. TRBV19 ASSTRTELSGNTIY
. TRBV20-1 SARTGLSLDTQY
few TRBV6-1 ASREYGELF
few TRBV6-1 AIRTGGITEAF
few TRBV6-1 ASSEQGVFEKLF
. TRBV20-1 SARIATSLSQY
. TRBV20-1 SAHPGQGGTDTQY
few TRBV29-1 SVLIGRAEAIVDSPLH
few TRBV20-1 SARRGRETWNEQF
. TRBV4-1 ASSQETRRRANYGYT
. TRBV5-4 ASSARTGTAFYEQY
. TRBV5-6 ASSLVLRREKGYT
. TRBV5-1 ASSFRGSETQY
. TRBV6-1 ASSFDANNEQF
. TRBV11-2 ASSLDRGQGNNEQF
few TRBV7-9 ASSWDRTYVDTQY
. TRBV19 ASSTAGGGETQY
. TRBV19 ASNQGSGANVLT
. TRBV20-1 SAREGGTGNQPQH
. TRBV27 ASSLVASGGVRETQY
. TRBV10-1 ASTDFSNTGELF
. TRBV20-1 SALRGVAFTDTQY
. TRBV7-3 ASSLEGGQRNYYGYT